The entry that follows covers one T cell receptor beta chain sequence. It has no known antigen specificity. The sample holds no much larger clone one base away, and base qualities are not on file. For TCR Vbeta sequencing, memory CD4+ T cells were sorted ex vivo from the peripheral blood of narcolepsy patients and healthy controls. This record belongs to a study of T cells in narcolepsy (dated by TCRdb to the late 2010s). With regard to the full study: The study enrolled patients with narcolepsy type 1 or type 2 (NT1, NT2) together with healthy control donors. The study used TCR Vbeta sequencing to track clonotypes in blood and CSF while looking for autoreactive T cells in narcolepsy patients that target self-antigens of hypocretin neurons (hypocretin, TRIB2). The investigation overall reported the following: Patients and controls had similar numbers of sequenced blood memory CD4+ clonotypes, with averages of approximately 40,000 in patients and 30,000 to 35,000 in controls. Plots that compared CSF and blood CD4+ T cell clonotypes from the same patient highlighted HCRT-specific and TRIB2-specific autoreactive clonotypes. No sequences matching autoreactive T cell clones were present in some of the blood memory CD4+ repertoires from patients and controls. Autoreactive clonotypes were reported to be detected serially in the blood of the same patients and of different patients, but not in the blood of healthy controls.

Library method: the immunoSEQ multiplex PCR assay. Entries here come from immuneACCESS through TCRdb and include only in-frame sequences with V and J called. Some clones fail to appear in such tables; in the studies checked, an unresolved V gene covers under half of the shortfall, and the cause of the remainder is unknown. A total of 20,000 to 25,000 clones appear in this sample, roughly four fifths of them only once. The ten largest account for approximately 1.4% of the sample. V is pared back by 6 bases and J by 3 bases, with 14 bases lying between the germline termini. The CDR3, cysteine through phenylalanine, is 15 amino acids long. Left in the record is the CDR3 DNA by itself, 45 bases read in frame from the first base. For CDR1 and CDR2, the germline V gene lists MDHEN and SYDVKM.

Recombination linked TRBV28 to TRBJ1-4; no D gene can be assigned with confidence. This clonotype was sampled from a human donor with narcolepsy. Sequencing input: CD45RA- memory CD4+ T cells from PBMCs. The cell subset or site tag for this specimen amounts to: memory T cells sorted ex vivo from peripheral blood. CDR3 loop: CASSQTGGPNEKLFF. Here is the DNA: TGTGCCAGCAGCCAAACGGGTGGACCTAATGAAAAACTGTTTTTT. Reference TRBV28 and TRBJ1-4 proteins supply the regions before and after the CDR3; the full variable domain is: DVKVTQSSRYLVKRTGEKVFLECVQDMDHENMFWYRQDPGLGLRLIYFSYDVKMKEKGDIPEGYSVSREKKERFSLILESASTNQTSMYLCASSQTGGPNEKLFFGSGTQLSVL.